The sequence of this TCR beta chain was determined in a study of blood T cell repertoires in COVID-19. Study-wide context: Specimens from acute and convalescent COVID-19 originated in the United States, Italy and Spain. The cDNA or gDNA used as material had been derived from T cells, B-cell-depleted T cells, or PBMCs.

Germline loops: CDR1 LGHDT, CDR2 YNNKEL (reference sequence). V was pared by 0 bases and J by 5 bases, with 6 bases of the junction left unmatched. This CDR3 region has 17 residues. As originally analysed: Amplification of reference gene primers provided the estimated nucleated cell counts. Measured with immunoSEQ multiplex PCR; TCRdb has only the in-frame clones, and not every one. The V and J calls and clone size are taken from that table; D and trimming were inferred from the DNA. The data hold about 30,000 clones, with 87% observed a single time. The sample taken for sequencing was peripheral blood. The chain joins TRBV3-1 (or the pseudogene TRBV3-2) to TRBJ2-2; 10 nucleotides match TRBD2. This clonotype was obtained from a man between 60 and 75 years old with active COVID-19. CDR3 loop: CASSQDGLAGVTGELFF. The CDR3 DNA sequence: TGTGCCAGCAGCCAAGATGGGCTAGCGGGGGTTACCGGGGAGCTGTTTTTT.